Listed here is a single TCR beta chain. Its specificity is not known. This sample was included in a study of graft-versus-host responses after intestinal transplantation. Study information: Recipients received multivisceral, liver-intestinal, or isolated intestinal transplants. Study-wide results and caveats: In patients with graft-donor T cell macrochimerism, allograft graft-versus-host to host-versus-graft clonal ratios were high. In recipient marrow, GvH clones were found, and some appeared first in ileum or blood.

TCRdb's copy holds only in-frame clones and misses some; the assay was immunoSEQ multiplex PCR. Among around 95,000 clones listed, more than 75% were seen once. Trimming pared 4 bases from V and 0 bases from J, leaving 9 bases between. The CDR3 sequence is 14 residues long. Germline assignment: CDR1 SGHDT and CDR2 YYEEEE. This receptor was obtained from a human donor who was the organ donor for an intestinal transplant. The specimen was unstimulated CD4+ T cells sorted from spleen or lymph node cells, collected before transplant. The rearrangement uses TRBV5-6 and TRBJ2-3, with D possibly TRBD2 on 6 matching bases. CDR3 sequence: CASSLGTSTDTQYF. The CDR3 DNA follows: TGTGCCAGCAGCCTAGGGACTAGCACAGATACGCAGTATTTT.